This record looks at one TCR beta chain sequence and its context. Which antigen it targets is not known. No per-base quality is available; no much larger clone lies one base away. Reading from cysteine to phenylalanine, the CDR3 counts 16 amino acids. Solely the CDR3 DNA is kept, with 48 bases framed from the first base. CDR1 and CDR2 (MNHEY, SVGAGI) derive from the germline V gene. Ends trimmed: V by 2 bases, J by 4 bases; bases unmatched to a gene: 4. The sample is drawn from a study of T cell responses to AZD1222 COVID-19 vaccine (dated by TCRdb to about 2021). Background for the entire study: Because spike-specific TCR depth and breadth did not differ between the two schedules, AZD1222 recipients who got a second dose at roughly 4 weeks were pooled with those who got a second dose at roughly 12 weeks. A total of under 250 trial participants underwent TCR sequencing, of whom approximately 200 had received two doses of AZD1222 and about 25 had received two doses of the MenACWY control vaccine. Trial participants were enrolled into age subgroups of 18-55, 56-69 and 70-plus years, which contained 148, 28 and 57 TCR-sequenced participants, respectively.

The CDR3 regions of human TCRbeta chains were analyzed by immunosequencing. As for how the authors treated the data: TCRs in the repertoires were matched against a reference library of SARS-CoV-2-specific TCRs that had been generated with the MIRA antigen-specificity platform. Breadth was defined as the fraction of unique TCRs that were SARS-CoV-2-associated, and depth was defined as the fraction of total T cells that were SARS-CoV-2-associated. Using the MIRA data, each spike-specific TCR was assigned both to the spike region to which the TCR was reactive and to a CD4 or CD8 class. Log10-transformed breadth and depth values were compared by one-way ANOVA with Sidak's multiple comparisons tests. This is the immuneACCESS table as TCRdb keeps it, with only in-frame sequences that have V and J called. A part of the clones is gone; compared with another copy, unresolved V genes explain less than half, and the rest is unexplained. The V and J calls and the clone size are those of that table, but D and trimming were determined from the DNA. The sample yields some 120,000 clones; just under 95% were counted once. The ten largest clones add up to just under 3% of the sample.

This specimen's time point label, interpreted: baseline before first vaccination. Vaccinee samples were obtained from the UK trials COV001 and COV002, which included a single-blind randomized controlled phase 2/3 trial of AZD1222 (ChAdOx1 nCoV-19) in healthy adults. Trial participant PBMC samples were collected at day 0 and day 28 after the second dose for TCRbeta chain sequencing. The research as a whole found: The whole spike protein was spanned by vaccine-associated CD4 TCRs, and dominant responses were seen in regions 160-218 and 743-854. The 56-69-year group was small, and its depth increase did not reach significance, likely because of low power. Nearly half of unique spike-specific TCRs reportedly recognized epitopes outside regions mutated in the B.1.351 and B.1.1.7 variants. Because no samples from the day 14 peak response were available, repertoires could be characterized only after the peak T cell response. Only a handful of AZD1222 recipients were SARS-CoV-2 seropositive at baseline, limiting conclusions about previously exposed vaccinees. Most participants were white British and females outnumbered males, and the authors suggested that clonal diversity may have been underestimated. After two AZD1222 doses, both the breadth and the depth of spike-specific TCRs were significantly higher than at day 0 and than in MenACWY recipients.

The chain is assembled from TRBV6-5 and TRBJ2-3; 12 bases in between match TRBD2. The sample was peripheral blood, taken on day 0 of AZD1222 vaccination. The sequence was collected from an adult in good health. The DNA sequence is as follows: TGTGCCAGCAGTTACAGTCTAGCGGGAGGGGCAGATACGCAGTATTTT. Its protein is CASSYSLAGGADTQYF.